Following are 17 T cell receptor beta chains from one sample sequenced in a study of Graves' ophthalmopathy and Graves' hyperthyroidism. RNA transcripts were the template, and TCR beta CDR3 regions were amplified from them. Following a first-round RT-PCR that used HTBI primers, a second-round multiplex PCR was carried out. MiXCR was run by TCRdb on the multiplex PCR reads, yielding one entry per CDR3 protein. The sample has almost 750,000 distinct CDR3 sequences, roughly two fifths seen once. The sample consisted of peripheral blood. The source is an adult man with Graves' ophthalmopathy.

This sequence joins TRBV5-1 and TRBJ2-7; 12 nucleotides agree with TRBD2. The trim removed 4 bases at V and 5 bases at J, leaving 10 bases unmatched. CDR1 is SGHRS and CDR2 is YFSETQ in the germline V gene. The CDR3 is made up of 16 amino acids. This CDR3 is CASSGLTSGSVHEQYF. The DNA of the CDR3 is TGCGCCAGCAGCGGACTGACTAGCGGGAGTGTCCACGAGCAGTACTTC.

The V gene is TRBV7-6, the J gene TRBJ2-2; 9 nucleotides match TRBD1. Germline-derived CDR1 and CDR2 are SGHVS and FNYEAQ. Trimming removed 3 bases from V and 8 bases from J; junction bases left unmatched: 10. The CDR3 runs to 16 residues. This CDR3 reads CASSLTGQGWSGELFF. The CDR3 DNA reads as TGTGCCAGCAGCTTGACAGGACAGGGGTGGTCTGGGGAGCTGTTTTTT.

The sample holds a few counts of this clonotype. An end of the junction differs from the germline gene, which may be a read error. The chain joins TRBV10-3 to TRBJ1-1, with D uncertain. CDR3 length: 14 residues. Germline CDR1 is ENHRY and CDR2 is SYGVKD. The CDR3 protein is CASSVEQMNTEAFF. DNA for the CDR3: TGTGCCAGCAGTGTAGAACAAATGAACACTGAAGCTTTCTTT.

In its sample, this clonotype was seen many times. This chain joins TRBV5-1 and TRBJ1-1; D remains ambiguous. The CDR3 totals 16 residues. From germline, CDR1 is SGHRS and CDR2 YFSETQ. V was clipped by 0 bases and J by 3 bases, with 15 bases between them. CDR3 residues: CASSLGNLLADTEAFF. CDR3 bases: TGCGCCAGCAGCTTGGGTAACCTCCTGGCGGACACTGAAGCTTTCTTT.

This clonotype has at least ten counts. The chain carries TRBV6-5 and TRBJ1-1; D ambiguous. Per the germline V gene, CDR1 is MNHEY and CDR2 is SVGAGI. V lost 5 bases to trimming and J lost 4 bases, with 14 bases between them. This CDR3 contains 14 residues. The CDR3 here is CASSEREGGTEAFF. Here the CDR3 DNA reads TGTGCCAGCAGTGAGAGGGAGGGAGGCACTGAAGCTTTCTTT.

J is TRBJ1-2 and V is TRBV20-1, with 8 bases identical to TRBD1. This CDR3 is built from 13 residues. Germline V gene sequence: CDR1 DFQATT, CDR2 SNEGSKA (reference sequence). With 0 bases clipped from V and 8 bases from J, the junction kept 5 bases outside the gene matches. This CDR3 reads CSAREVDRGGYTF. CDR3 nucleotide sequence: TGCAGTGCTAGAGAGGTAGACAGGGGCGGCTACACCTTC.

The rearrangement uses TRBV7-9 and TRBJ2-5, with 8 bases lining up with TRBD2. Germline V CDR1 and CDR2: SEHNR, FQNEAQ (reference sequence). The V and J ends lost 5 bases and 5 bases, in that order; junction bases with no gene match: 7. This CDR3 has 14 amino acids. The DNA for the CDR3 is TGTGCCAGCAGCCAACAACTAGCGGTGGAGACCCAGTACTTC. It specifies CASSQQLAVETQYF. Complete variable domain (other parts from reference TRBV7-9 and TRBJ2-5): DTGVSQNPRHKITKRGQNVTFRCDPISEHNRLYWYRQTLGQGPEFLTYFQNEAQLEKSRLLSDRFSAERPKGSFSTLEIQRTEQGDSAMYLCASSQQLAVETQYFGPGTRLLVL.

The V gene is TRBV24-1, the J gene TRBJ2-5; D assignment may be TRBD1 or TRBD2 (6 bases each). The CDR3 totals 18 residues. The V end was cut by 3 bases, the J end by 1 base, with 20 bases between. Germline assignment: CDR1 KGHDR and CDR2 SFDVKD. Written as DNA, the CDR3 is TGTGCCACCAGTGATAAGAGTAGCGGAGACAGGCTCCAAGAGACCCAGTACTTC. Its protein product is CATSDKSSGDRLQETQYF.

Comment on this clonotype: A junction boundary mismatches the germline segment, possibly from a read error. This chain connects TRBV10-2 to TRBJ2-5; D is possibly TRBD2 (5 bases). CDR3 length equals 14 residues. CDR1 and CDR2 from the germline V gene are WSHSY and SAAADI. The CDR3 here is CASSQEGIGETQYF. The CDR3 DNA is TGTGCCAGCAGCCAAGAGGGCATTGGAGAGACCCAGTACTTC.

This clonotype came up a few times. This chain uses TRBV2 with TRBJ1-1; TRBD1 agrees at 7 bases. CDR3 length: 15 residues. Per germline, CDR1 SNHLY and CDR2 FYNNEI. V was clipped by 6 bases and J by 0 bases; unmatched bases: 7. CDR3 loop: CASSQDRTMNTEAFF. The CDR3 DNA reads as TGTGCCAGCAGCCAGGACAGGACCATGAACACTGAAGCTTTCTTT.

This chain links TRBV2 with TRBJ1-5, with D maybe TRBD1 (6 bases). The length of the CDR3 is 14 residues. Germline values: CDR1 SNHLY, CDR2 FYNNEI. V lost 7 bases and J 0 bases, leaving 10 bases between the germline ends. CDR3: CASNREHSNQPQHF. The DNA of the CDR3 is TGTGCCAGCAACAGGGAACATAGCAATCAGCCCCAGCATTTT.

The chain carries TRBV12-3 or TRBV12-4 and TRBJ1-2; tentative D call: TRBD1 (6 bases). V was trimmed by 5 bases and J by 4 bases, leaving 11 bases between them. The CDR3 has 13 amino acids. The CDR3: CASSPRQAYGYTF. The CDR3 region has the DNA TGTGCCAGCAGTCCTAGACAGGCCTATGGCTACACCTTC.

This chain connects TRBV10-3 to TRBJ1-1, with 9 bases aligning to TRBD1. With V trimmed by 11 bases and J by 1 base, 17 bases remained unmatched. Germline CDR1 is ENHRY and CDR2 is SYGVKD. This CDR3 is built from 17 residues. DNA of the CDR3: TGTGCCGTCAAGACACGTCCCGGGACAGGGACGAACACTGAAGCTTTCTTT. Amino acids: CAVKTRPGTGTNTEAFF.

The table lists this clonotype with a few counts. The rearrangement joins TRBV27 to TRBJ2-5, with a weak D call TRBD1 (6 bases). The CDR3 runs 15 residues. Germline loops: CDR1 MNHEY, CDR2 SMNVEV (reference sequence). The V and J ends lost 4 bases and 2 bases respectively, with 14 bases between them. Here the CDR3 reads CASSSDTGLQETQYF. The CDR3 DNA follows: TGTGCCAGCAGTTCAGATACAGGGCTACAAGAGACCCAGTACTTC.

This sequence joins TRBV7-9 and TRBJ2-7; D tentatively fits TRBD1 or TRBD2 (6 bases each). Germline V gene data show CDR1 as SEHNR and CDR2 as FQNEAQ (reference sequence). The CDR3 has 13 residues. Trimming took off 5 bases at V and 5 bases at J, with 13 bases between the two ends. In DNA, the CDR3 is TGTGCCAGCAGCCGCATGGAGGGGGACGAGCAGTACTTC. Protein sequence: CASSRMEGDEQYF.

Ten or more counts support this clonotype. The chain is built from TRBV2 and TRBJ2-5, with TRBD1 matching over 7 bases. This CDR3 has 13 residues. The trim removed 6 bases at V and 4 bases at J, leaving 5 bases unmatched. Per the germline V gene, CDR1 is SNHLY and CDR2 is FYNNEI. CDR3 coding DNA: TGTGCCAGCAGCACGACAGGGAGAGAGACCCAGTACTTC. It is translated as CASSTTGRETQYF.

This clonotype was detected a few times. The V call is TRBV25-1, the J call TRBJ1-6; no reliable D call. V was cut by 8 bases and J by 0 bases, with 8 bases left in between. The CDR3 covers 14 residues. Germline CDR1 is MGHDK and CDR2 is SYGVNS. CDR3 sequence: CASHRDSYNSPLHF. CDR3 bases: TGTGCCAGCCACCGGGACTCCTATAATTCACCCCTCCACTTT.